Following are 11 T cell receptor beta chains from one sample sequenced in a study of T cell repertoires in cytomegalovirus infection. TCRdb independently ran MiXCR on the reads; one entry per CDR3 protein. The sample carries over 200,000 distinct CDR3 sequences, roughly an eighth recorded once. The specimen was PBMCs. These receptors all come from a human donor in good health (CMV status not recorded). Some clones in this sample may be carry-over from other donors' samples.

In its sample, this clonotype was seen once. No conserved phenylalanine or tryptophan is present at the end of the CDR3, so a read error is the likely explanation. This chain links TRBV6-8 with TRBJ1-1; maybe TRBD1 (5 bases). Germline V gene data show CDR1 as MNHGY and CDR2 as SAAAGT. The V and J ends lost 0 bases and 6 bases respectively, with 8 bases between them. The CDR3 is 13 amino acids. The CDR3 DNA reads TGTGCCAGCAGTTACTCGACGGGGGCTGAAGCTTTCATT. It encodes CASSYSTGAEAFI.

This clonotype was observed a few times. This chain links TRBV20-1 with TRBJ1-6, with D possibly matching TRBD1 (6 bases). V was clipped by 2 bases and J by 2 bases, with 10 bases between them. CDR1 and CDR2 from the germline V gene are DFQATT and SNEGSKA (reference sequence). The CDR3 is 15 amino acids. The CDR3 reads CSARRRQAYNSPLHF. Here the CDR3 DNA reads TGCAGTGCTAGACGGCGACAGGCCTATAATTCACCCCTCCACTTT.

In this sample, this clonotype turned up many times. The CDR3 sequence is CASSGGKQPQHF. For the CDR3, the DNA is TGTGCCAGCAGCGGAGGGAAGCAGCCCCAGCATTTT. The chain combines TRBV7-8 with TRBJ1-5; D is unclear. V was clipped by 5 bases and J by 7 bases, with 9 bases between them. Looked up from germline, CDR1 is SGHVS and CDR2 is FQNEAQ. This CDR3 region has 12 residues.

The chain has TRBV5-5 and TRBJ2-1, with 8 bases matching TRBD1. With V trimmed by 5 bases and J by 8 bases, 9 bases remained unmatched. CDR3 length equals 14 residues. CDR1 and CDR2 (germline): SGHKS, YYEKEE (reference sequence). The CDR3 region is CASSRTGPVDEQFF. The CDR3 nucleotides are TGTGCCAGCAGTAGGACAGGGCCCGTGGATGAGCAGTTCTTC.

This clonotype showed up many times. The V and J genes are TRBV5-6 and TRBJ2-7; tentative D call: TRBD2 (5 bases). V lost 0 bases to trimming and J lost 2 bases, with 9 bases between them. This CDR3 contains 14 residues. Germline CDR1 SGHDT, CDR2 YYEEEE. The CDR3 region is CASSLGGDTYEQYF. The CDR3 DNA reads TGTGCCAGCAGCTTGGGGGGAGACACCTACGAGCAGTACTTC.

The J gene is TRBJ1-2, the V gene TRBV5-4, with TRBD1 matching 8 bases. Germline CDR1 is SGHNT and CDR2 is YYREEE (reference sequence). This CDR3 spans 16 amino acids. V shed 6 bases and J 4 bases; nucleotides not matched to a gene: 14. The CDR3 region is CASKPGQVVGSYGYTF. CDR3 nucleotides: TGTGCCAGCAAACCGGGACAGGTCGTCGGTAGCTATGGCTACACCTTC.

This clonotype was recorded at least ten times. CDR3 residues: CASSLAEGLARKTQYF. CDR3 in DNA: TGTGCCAGCAGCTTAGCGGAGGGACTAGCGAGGAAGACCCAGTACTTC. The genes are TRBV7-8 and TRBJ2-5, with 10 bases identical to TRBD2. Germline assignment: CDR1 SGHVS and CDR2 FQNEAQ. Trimming at V came to 0 bases and at J to 6 bases, leaving 7 bases not matched to a gene. The length of the CDR3 is 16 residues. The complete variable domain, with remaining parts taken from reference TRBV7-8 and TRBJ2-5, reads GAGVSQSPRYKVAKRGQDVALRCDPISGHVSLFWYQQALGQGPEFLTYFQNEAQLDKSGLPSDRFFAERPEGSVSTLKIQRTQQEDSAVYLCASSLAEGLARKTQYFGPGTRLLVL.

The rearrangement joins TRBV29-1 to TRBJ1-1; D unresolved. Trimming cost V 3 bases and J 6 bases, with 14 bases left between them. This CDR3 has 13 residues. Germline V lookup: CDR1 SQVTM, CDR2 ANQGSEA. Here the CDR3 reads CSVDQYGIAEAFF. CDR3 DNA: TGCAGCGTTGACCAGTACGGTATCGCTGAAGCTTTCTTT.

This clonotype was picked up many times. CDR3 coding DNA: TGCAGCGTTGATTCGGGGGTGACTGAAGCTTTCTTT. This gives the protein CSVDSGVTEAFF. The chain is built from TRBV29-1 and TRBJ1-1, with D possibly being TRBD1 (5 bases). The germline V gene has CDR1 SQVTM and CDR2 ANQGSEA. This CDR3 comprises 12 residues. The V end lost 3 bases, the J end lost 5 bases, and 10 bases lay between the germline ends. The complete variable domain, with remaining parts taken from reference TRBV29-1 and TRBJ1-1, reads SAVISQKPSRDICQRGTSLTIQCQVDSQVTMMFWYRQQPGQSLTLIATANQGSEATYESGFVIDKFPISRPNLTFSTLTVSNMSPEDSSIYLCSVDSGVTEAFFGQGTRLTVV.

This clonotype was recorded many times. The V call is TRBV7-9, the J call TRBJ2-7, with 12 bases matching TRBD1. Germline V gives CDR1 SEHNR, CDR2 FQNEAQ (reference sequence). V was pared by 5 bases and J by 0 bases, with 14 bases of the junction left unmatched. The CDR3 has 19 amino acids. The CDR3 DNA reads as TGTGCCAGCAGCCACCGAACCGGGACAGGGGGCGGGAGCTCCTACGAGCAGTACTTC. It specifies CASSHRTGTGGGSSYEQYF.

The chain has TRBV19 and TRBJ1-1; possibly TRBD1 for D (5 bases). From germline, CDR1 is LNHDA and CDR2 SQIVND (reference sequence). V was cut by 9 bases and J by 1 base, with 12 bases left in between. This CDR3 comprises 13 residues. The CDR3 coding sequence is TGTGCCAGCCTACAGGAGACGAACACTGAAGCTTTCTTT. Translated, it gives CASLQETNTEAFF.